Below, 12 T cell receptor beta chains from the same sample are listed, as sequenced in a study of T-cell memory formation after mild COVID-19. One entry per CDR3 protein, called by TCRdb with MiXCR from the 5' RACE reads. Counted here are about 110,000 distinct CDR3 sequences, approximately 15% occurring once; the ten biggest clones make up 25% to 30%. The sequenced material came from PBMCs or a T cell subset sorted from them (not recorded which). The receptors derive from an adult woman who had mild COVID-19 (a few samples of this study predate the infection). Cell type and time point are not known.

The V and J genes are TRBV4-3 and TRBJ1-1; TRBD1 is a possible D gene (5 bases). The CDR3 extends over 15 amino acids. The V gene's germline CDR1 is LGHNA and CDR2 YSLEER. V dropped 0 bases and J dropped 6 bases, with 14 bases sitting between them. For the CDR3, the DNA is TGCGCCAGCAGCCAAGACGGGGCAGGGAAGTCTGAAGCTTTCTTT. It codes for CASSQDGAGKSEAFF.

V and J are TRBV5-1 and TRBJ2-7; possible D gene TRBD1, 6 bases. The germline V gene has CDR1 SGHRS and CDR2 YFSETQ. The CDR3 extends over 13 amino acids. Between the trimmed V and J ends, which lost 4 bases and 1 base, there was a span of 9 bases. For the CDR3, the DNA is TGCGCCAGCAGCGTTGGACAGTCCTACGAGCAGTACTTC. It encodes CASSVGQSYEQYF.

This clonotype was observed at least ten times. The V gene is TRBV27, the J gene TRBJ2-7, with D maybe TRBD2 (5 bases). The CDR3 is 14 residues long. V lost 3 bases, J lost 4 bases, and 13 bases lay in between. CDR1 and CDR2 from the germline V gene are MNHEY and SMNVEV (reference sequence). The CDR3 spells CASSLGALGYEQYF. CDR3 in DNA: TGTGCCAGCAGTTTGGGAGCGTTGGGTTACGAGCAGTACTTC.

This clonotype was counted between two and nine times. The chain couples TRBV3-1 to TRBJ2-1; 12 bases agree with TRBD2. J gave up 9 bases and V 0 bases, and 6 bases lay outside the gene matches. The CDR3 is 16 residues long. The germline V gene encodes CDR1 LGHDT and CDR2 YNNKEL (reference sequence). CDR3 coding DNA: TGTGCCAGCAGCCAAGAAGGAACTAGCGGGAGGAGTGAGCAGTTCTTC. Its protein product is CASSQEGTSGRSEQFF.

The J gene is TRBJ2-3, the V gene TRBV29-1; D tentatively reads TRBD1 or TRBD2 (5 bases each). The V gene's germline CDR1 is SQVTM and CDR2 ANQGSEA. This CDR3 is 13 amino acids long. The V end was cut by 6 bases, the J end by 3 bases, with 13 bases between. In DNA form, the CDR3 reads TGCAGCGTGGGGACCATCCCAACAGATACGCAGTATTTT. This gives the protein CSVGTIPTDTQYF.

The table lists this clonotype with a count of one. The V gene is TRBV7-9, the J gene TRBJ2-1, with TRBD2 matching 13 bases. Looked up from germline, CDR1 is SEHNR and CDR2 is FQNEAQ (reference sequence). The CDR3 has 15 amino acids. V dropped 5 bases and J dropped 12; count of bases not matched to a gene: 10. CDR3 in amino acids: CASSGPGLAGPGQFF. CDR3 coding DNA: TGTGCCAGCAGCGGGCCGGGACTAGCGGGGCCGGGGCAGTTCTTC.

This clonotype was counted between two and nine times. The CDR3 here is CASSSSGGGDSLSYEQYF. The CDR3 DNA sequence: TGTGCCAGCAGCTCATCAGGGGGTGGGGACTCACTTTCCTACGAGCAGTACTTC. This chain joins TRBV7-9 and TRBJ2-7, with a weak D call TRBD1 (7 bases). The germline V gene has CDR1 SEHNR and CDR2 FQNEAQ (reference sequence). The CDR3 spans 18 residues. The V gene lost 4 bases and the J gene lost 1 base, with 23 bases spanning the gap.

V usage is TRBV6-5 and J usage is TRBJ1-1; unclear D gene. Trimming left V 6 bases short and J 0 bases short, with 11 bases between. The length of the CDR3 is 14 residues. Germline V gene sequence: CDR1 MNHEY, CDR2 SVGAGI. The DNA of the CDR3 is TGTGCCAGCAGACAGACATATATGAACACTGAAGCTTTCTTT. This translates into CASRQTYMNTEAFF.

This clonotype was observed a few times. The chain links TRBV12-3 or TRBV12-4 to TRBJ2-2; 10 positions match TRBD1. The CDR3 is 15 amino acids. The V and J ends lost 6 bases and 7 bases, in that order; junction bases with no gene match: 8. As DNA, the CDR3 is TGTGCCAGCAGCCCACTGGACAGGGGGGTCGGGGAGCTGTTTTTT. Amino acid sequence: CASSPLDRGVGELFF.

This clonotype showed up many times. This rearrangement joins TRBV6-2 or TRBV6-3 to TRBJ2-7; D gene uncertain. The CDR3 is 15 amino acids. V was pared by 4 bases and J by 0 bases, with 13 bases between. Germline assignment: CDR1 MNHEY and CDR2 SVGEGT. CDR3 nucleotide sequence: TGTGCCAGCAGTTCTTTCCTGGGCAGCTCCTACGAGCAGTACTTC. Protein sequence: CASSSFLGSSYEQYF.

This clonotype came up many times. The rearrangement links TRBV12-3 or TRBV12-4 to TRBJ2-7, with D maybe TRBD1 (6 bases). Trimming removed 6 bases from V and 1 base from J, with 10 bases in between. The CDR3 runs to 13 residues. CDR3 sequence reads: CASSPTGSYEQYF. In nucleotides, the CDR3 is TGTGCCAGCAGCCCCACAGGGTCCTACGAGCAGTACTTC.

Written as DNA, the CDR3 is TGTGCCAGCAGCTCCCTCGCCGGCCGGGAAGGCACAGATACGCAGTATTTT. As protein: CASSSLAGREGTDTQYF. The rearrangement links TRBV7-2 to TRBJ2-3, with D possibly TRBD2 on 5 matching bases. Trimming shortened V by 4 bases and J by 1 base, and 18 bases separated the two germline ends. The CDR3 spans 17 residues. Germline-derived CDR1 and CDR2 are SGHTA and FQGNSA.